This section outlines one TCR beta chain sequence together with its context. Antigen: not known. Data came from immunoSEQ multiplex PCR; TCRdb stores just in-frame clones and leaves some out. The repertoire has tens of thousands of clones, around 81% of them found once; the top ten carry approximately 1.2%. These data come from a study of vaccination effects on CD4 cells after COVID-19. Study results and caveats: Few convalescent patients were studied, and early post-infection samples were lacking. Both infection-induced and vaccine-induced clones contracted markedly at late post-vaccination timepoints.

The CDR3 sequence is 15 residues long. Germline-derived CDR1 and CDR2 are SGHVS and FQNEAQ. V lost 7 bases to trimming and J lost 7 bases, with 17 bases between them. In the ViraFEST assay, antigen-specific CD4+ clonotypes were identified by expansion after peptide-pool stimulation. The culture ran for roughly 10 days before CD4+ T cells were isolated. Either the mRNA-1273 or the BNT162b2 vaccine was given to participants as two doses. Some 2 million PBMC were placed in each well, which was supplemented with 10 IU/ml IL-2 and around 9.9 ug/ml peptides. It was on days 3 and 7 that half the medium was replaced with IL-2 medium.

The TCR comes from a human donor who received a COVID-19 vaccine. The chain couples TRBV7-8 to TRBJ1-6, with unresolved D. The starting material was CD4+ T cells from PBMCs cultured with HCoV-229E spike peptides, obtained after COVID-19 vaccination. CDR3 sequence (DNA): TGTGCCAGCACCCTAAATGAGGGTTTGAATTCACCCCTCCACTTT. Protein sequence: CASTLNEGLNSPLHF.